These 27 T cell receptor beta chains came from one sample sequenced in a study of T cell responses to AZD1222 COVID-19 vaccine (TCRdb year 2021). The library was prepared using the immunoSEQ multiplex PCR assay. In TCRdb, the immuneACCESS table is reduced to in-frame sequences with V and J assigned. These tables do not hold every clone; where another copy was compared, an unresolved V gene accounts for under half, and the others remain unexplained. This sample lists 130,000 to 150,000 clones; around 93% were detected once. The ten most abundant clones make up 1.5% to 2% of the sample. The time point label, read with the paper, signifies: baseline before first vaccination. Sequenced here: peripheral blood, sampled on day 0 of AZD1222 vaccination. The receptor source for this set is an adult in good health.

The rearrangement links TRBV27 to TRBJ1-1; TRBD1 might be the D (6 bases). There are 14 residues in the CDR3. The V gene lost 6 bases and the J gene lost 1 base, with 12 bases spanning the gap. The germline V gene encodes CDR1 MNHEY and CDR2 SMNVEV (reference sequence). CDR3 nucleotide sequence: TGTGCCAGCAGCCGGGACACCCGGAACACTGAAGCTTTCTTT. This sequence encodes CASSRDTRNTEAFF.

The chain recombines TRBV19 with TRBJ2-5; D is perhaps TRBD2 (5 bases). Between the trimmed V and J ends, which lost 5 bases and 7 bases, there was a span of 8 bases. The CDR3 spans 11 residues. The germline CDR1 and CDR2 sequences are LNHDA and SQIVND (reference sequence). The CDR3 sequence is CASSGRGTQYF. Here the CDR3 DNA reads TGTGCCAGTAGTGGCCGGGGGACCCAGTACTTC. Full variable domain (remainder filled in from reference TRBV19 and TRBJ2-5): DGGITQSPKYLFRKEGQNVTLSCEQNLNHDAMYWYRQDPGQGLRLIYYSQIVNDFQKGDIAEGYSVSREKKESFPLTVTSAQKNPTAFYLCASSGRGTQYFGPGTRLLVL.

The rearrangement links TRBV20-1 to TRBJ1-3; unclear D gene. The V gene's germline CDR1 is DFQATT and CDR2 SNEGSKA (reference sequence). V shed 5 bases and J shed 6 bases, with 8 bases lying between them. This CDR3 contains 11 residues. The CDR3 loop reads CSAWTENTIYF. The CDR3 bases are TGCAGTGCTTGGACGGAAAACACCATATATTTT.

V and J are TRBV7-8 and TRBJ1-6; possible D gene TRBD1, 5 bases. Trimming cost V 6 bases and J 5 bases, with 11 bases left between them. CDR1 is SGHVS, CDR2 FQNEAQ, per germline. The CDR3 spans 14 residues. The CDR3 sequence: CASRMGPNNSPLHF. CDR3 nucleotide sequence: TGTGCCAGCAGAATGGGGCCCAATAATTCACCCCTCCACTTT.

The chain is built from TRBV3-1 (or the pseudogene TRBV3-2) and TRBJ2-7; weak D call: TRBD1 (6 bases). V was clipped by 3 bases and J by 5 bases, with 14 bases between them. This CDR3 is 14 amino acids long. The V gene's germline CDR1 is LGHDT and CDR2 YNNKEL (reference sequence). CDR3 loop: CASSHLGQSNEQYF. The CDR3 bases are TGTGCCAGCAGCCACCTAGGACAGTCTAACGAGCAGTACTTC.

The gene calls are TRBV7-9 and TRBJ2-5; tentative D call: TRBD2 (6 bases). The CDR3 covers 18 residues. Germline V lookup: CDR1 SEHNR, CDR2 FQNEAQ (reference sequence). The V and J ends lost 5 bases and 4 bases respectively, with 26 bases between them. The CDR3 region has the DNA TGTGCCAGCAGCCCAACCTACTCTACCGGGGCCGGGAGAGAGACCCAGTACTTC. It is translated as CASSPTYSTGAGRETQYF.

The chain uses TRBV11-2 and TRBJ2-6, with 8 bases aligning to TRBD1. Per the germline V gene, CDR1 is SGHAT and CDR2 is FQNNGV. There are 17 residues in the CDR3. Trimming took 3 bases from V and 0 from J; bases not matched to a gene: 4. CDR3 DNA: TGTGCCAGCAGCTTTAACGGACAGGGCTCTGGGGCCAACGTCCTGACTTTC. Its protein product is CASSFNGQGSGANVLTF.

The CDR3 here is CASSPQTDPNYGYTF. The CDR3 bases are TGTGCCAGCAGCCCTCAGACGGACCCTAACTATGGCTACACCTTC. The rearrangement uses TRBV9 and TRBJ1-2, with unresolved D. Trimming pared 4 bases from V and 0 bases from J, leaving 13 bases between. CDR3 size: 15 residues. Germline-derived CDR1 and CDR2 are SGDLS and YYNGEE.

The chain employs TRBV29-1 and TRBJ1-4, with D unclear. With 5 bases removed from V and 0 bases from J, the gap between germline ends came to 10 bases. CDR1 SQVTM and CDR2 ANQGSEA come from the germline V gene. CDR3 size: 14 residues. CDR3 coding DNA: TGCAGCGTTCAATTTTCTGCAACTAATGAAAAACTGTTTTTT. It yields the protein CSVQFSATNEKLFF.

The chain combines TRBV6-2 or TRBV6-3 with TRBJ1-5; D uncertain. The CDR3 has 14 amino acids. The germline V and J ends were trimmed by 0 bases and 7 bases, with 10 bases remaining between them. Looked up from germline, CDR1 is MNHEY and CDR2 is SVGEGT. The CDR3 DNA sequence: TGTGCCAGCAGTTACTCTACTGTGGACCAGCCCCAGCATTTT. Protein product: CASSYSTVDQPQHF.

The genes are TRBV5-1 and TRBJ2-3; TRBD2 agrees at 7 bases. The CDR3 spans 14 residues. CDR1 and CDR2 (germline): SGHRS, YFSETQ. The trim removed 5 bases at V and 4 bases at J, leaving 7 bases unmatched. The CDR3 sequence is CASRREREADTQYF. The CDR3 region has the DNA TGCGCCAGCAGGCGGGAGAGGGAGGCAGATACGCAGTATTTT.

The chain is built from TRBV7-9 and TRBJ2-7; tentatively, D is TRBD1 (6 bases). Germline values: CDR1 SEHNR, CDR2 FQNEAQ (reference sequence). The V and J ends lost 1 base and 7 bases respectively, with 11 bases between them. The CDR3 is 13 amino acids. As DNA, the CDR3 is TGTGCCAGCAGCTTAGAAGTAGGGGGAGAGCAGTACTTC. The encoded protein is CASSLEVGGEQYF. The whole variable domain, remainder taken from reference TRBV7-9 and TRBJ2-7, is DTGVSQNPRHKITKRGQNVTFRCDPISEHNRLYWYRQTLGQGPEFLTYFQNEAQLEKSRLLSDRFSAERPKGSFSTLEIQRTEQGDSAMYLCASSLEVGGEQYFGPGTRLTVT.

This chain connects TRBV12-3 or TRBV12-4 to TRBJ2-7; D not certain. The CDR3 is 12 amino acids. V lost 3 bases to trimming and J lost 1 base, with 4 bases between them. The DNA for the CDR3 is TGTGCCAGCAGTTTCCAGTCCTACGAGCAGTACTTC. It codes for CASSFQSYEQYF.

V and J are TRBV7-2 and TRBJ1-1, with a tentative D call TRBD1 (5 bases). V shed 1 base and J shed 0 bases, with 18 bases lying between them. CDR1 and CDR2 from the germline V gene are SGHTA and FQGNSA. This CDR3 is built from 18 residues. CDR3 in amino acids: CASSLVGGRGGMNTEAFF. CDR3 DNA: TGTGCCAGCAGCTTAGTTGGTGGGAGGGGAGGGATGAACACTGAAGCTTTCTTT.

The chain carries TRBV4-1 and TRBJ1-5; D gene unclear. Germline loops: CDR1 MGHRA, CDR2 YSYEKL. The V end lost 1 base, the J end lost 6 bases, and 10 bases lay between the germline ends. The CDR3 is 14 amino acids. DNA for the CDR3: TGCGCCAGCAGCCAAGGGGGTTTCGGTCAGCCCCAGCATTTT. Translation gives CASSQGGFGQPQHF.

The chain has TRBV2 and TRBJ2-3; no clear D gene. The germline CDR1 and CDR2 sequences are SNHLY and FYNNEI. The CDR3 runs 14 residues. V was trimmed by 2 bases and J by 0 bases, leaving 6 bases between them. The CDR3 sequence is CASSERDSTDTQYF. CDR3 DNA: TGTGCCAGCAGTGAACGAGACAGCACAGATACGCAGTATTTT.

This clone was counted a single time. This rearrangement joins TRBV5-1 to TRBJ1-1; D possibly corresponds to TRBD1 (5 bases). The germline CDR1 and CDR2 sequences are SGHRS and YFSETQ. This CDR3 region has 15 residues. The V end was cut by 0 bases, the J end by 5 bases, with 14 bases between. CDR3 sequence: CASSLDVRGNTEAFF. Here the CDR3 DNA reads TGCGCCAGCAGCTTGGACGTCCGGGGGAATACTGAAGCTTTCTTT.

This chain uses TRBV3-1 (or the pseudogene TRBV3-2) with TRBJ1-6; no definite D call. Germline V lookup: CDR1 LGHDT, CDR2 YNNKEL (reference sequence). The CDR3 runs to 14 residues. Trimming pared 4 bases from V and 7 bases from J, leaving 11 bases between. The CDR3 protein is CASSPTDPNSPLHF. The CDR3 nucleotides read TGTGCCAGCAGCCCAACAGATCCCAATTCACCCCTCCACTTT.

The rearrangement links TRBV7-8 to TRBJ1-1, with D possibly matching TRBD1 (5 bases). V shed 5 bases and J shed 5 bases, with 12 bases lying between them. From germline, CDR1 is SGHVS and CDR2 FQNEAQ. The CDR3 is made up of 13 amino acids. CDR3 DNA: TGTGCCAGCAGCGGCCGGGGCGGGACTGAAGCTTTCTTT. Translated: CASSGRGGTEAFF.

This chain links TRBV9 with TRBJ2-3; D unclear. The CDR3 extends over 14 amino acids. The V end lost 0 bases, the J end lost 1 base, and 6 bases lay between the germline ends. Germline V CDR1 and CDR2: SGDLS, YYNGEE. As DNA, the CDR3 is TGTGCCAGCAGCGTAGGTGTGCGCACAGATACGCAGTATTTT. This sequence encodes CASSVGVRTDTQYF. Full variable domain (rest looked up from reference TRBV9 and TRBJ2-3): DSGVTQTPKHLITATGQRVTLRCSPRSGDLSVYWYQQSLDQGLQFLIQYYNGEERAKGNILERFSAQQFPDLHSELNLSSLELGDSALYFCASSVGVRTDTQYFGPGTRLTVL.

The chain carries TRBV11-2 and TRBJ2-1; 7 positions match TRBD1. The CDR3 has 14 residues. V lost 5 bases, J lost 2 bases, and 3 bases stayed unmatched. Germline V lookup: CDR1 SGHAT, CDR2 FQNNGV. CDR3 residues: CASSQGTAYNEQFF. The CDR3 DNA follows: TGTGCCAGCAGCCAAGGGACAGCCTACAATGAGCAGTTCTTC.

The rearrangement links TRBV6-1 to TRBJ1-6, with unresolved D. V gave up 7 bases and J gave up 6 bases, with 7 bases separating them. CDR3 length: 12 amino acids. CDR1 is MNHNS, CDR2 SASEGT, per germline. The CDR3 bases are TGTGCCAGCAACGGCGGTAATTCACCCCTCCACTTT. Protein product: CASNGGNSPLHF.

CDR3 sequence reads: CASSPFREFNYGYTF. CDR3 DNA sequence: TGTGCCAGCAGCCCCTTCAGGGAGTTTAACTATGGCTACACCTTC. The rearrangement links TRBV5-8 to TRBJ1-2; a weak D match, TRBD1 (5 bases). The CDR3 sequence is 15 residues long. Germline assignment: CDR1 SGHTS and CDR2 YDEGEE. Trimming stripped 4 bases from V and 1 base from J, with 14 bases between.

CDR3 DNA: TGTGCCAGTAGTCCGAGGGGGGGAGGGACAGGGAACTATGGCTACACCTTC. Protein: CASSPRGGGTGNYGYTF. This chain connects TRBV19 to TRBJ1-2; 9 positions agree with TRBD1. Trimming took 5 bases from V and 2 from J; bases not matched to a gene: 12. Germline V gene data show CDR1 as LNHDA and CDR2 as SQIVND (reference sequence). The CDR3 runs 17 residues.

The chain has TRBV28 and TRBJ1-5; 7 nucleotides agree with TRBD1. The CDR3 has 16 amino acids. The V segment lost 1 base and the J segment 1 base; nucleotides outside the gene matches: 4. The germline V gene encodes CDR1 MDHEN and CDR2 SYDVKM. DNA for the CDR3: TGTGCCAGCAGTTTATTTGGGACAGCGAGCAATCAGCCCCAGCATTTT. This sequence encodes CASSLFGTASNQPQHF. The full variable domain, its missing parts supplied by reference TRBV28 and TRBJ1-5, is DVKVTQSSRYLVKRTGEKVFLECVQDMDHENMFWYRQDPGLGLRLIYFSYDVKMKEKGDIPEGYSVSREKKERFSLILESASTNQTSMYLCASSLFGTASNQPQHFGDGTRLSIL.

The V gene is TRBV10-3, the J gene TRBJ1-2; 7 bases line up with TRBD1. V trimming: 6 bases; J trimming: 5 bases; junction bases outside the gene matches: 12. The germline V gene encodes CDR1 ENHRY and CDR2 SYGVKD. The CDR3 totals 15 residues. The CDR3 sequence: CAIRPGPGTEYGYTF. The CDR3 bases are TGTGCCATCAGACCCGGACCCGGGACAGAATATGGCTACACCTTC.

The chain couples TRBV20-1 to TRBJ1-1; D unresolved. This CDR3 contains 11 residues. The V gene's germline CDR1 is DFQATT and CDR2 SNEGSKA (reference sequence). The CDR3 is CITMLGNEAFF. The DNA for the CDR3 is TGCATCACAATGTTGGGTAATGAAGCTTTCTTT.